These 12 T cell receptor beta chains came from one sample sequenced in a study of T cells in pancreatic ductal adenocarcinoma. No neoadjuvant therapy was given to the selected pancreatic ductal adenocarcinoma patients before their surgery. Measured with immunoSEQ multiplex PCR; TCRdb has only the in-frame clones, and not every one. The repertoire holds over 90,000 clones, roughly 96% seen once, with about 3.4% in the top ten. Sequencing was carried out using PBMCs. Source of these receptors: a human donor with pancreatic ductal adenocarcinoma.

The gene calls are TRBV4-3 and TRBJ2-1, with TRBD2 identical over 9 bases. With 4 bases clipped from V and 8 bases from J, the junction kept 6 bases outside the gene matches. Germline CDR1 LGHNA, CDR2 YSLEER. The CDR3 extends over 14 amino acids. CDR3 sequence reads: CASSLSGSRYEQFF. CDR3 DNA sequence: TGCGCCAGCAGCCTTAGCGGGAGTAGGTATGAGCAGTTCTTC.

The chain is built from TRBV11-3 and TRBJ2-1; perhaps TRBD2 as D (6 bases). V was cut by 4 bases and J by 10 bases, with 14 bases left in between. This CDR3 comprises 13 residues. In germline, CDR1 is SGHNT, CDR2 YENEEA. This CDR3 reads CASSSDYAAEQFF. CDR3 DNA sequence: TGTGCCAGCAGCTCGGACTACGCTGCGGAGCAGTTCTTC.

The chain uses TRBV27 and TRBJ2-1; 10 nucleotides line up with TRBD2. After removal of 6 bases from V and 6 bases from J, the junction contained 14 bases not matched to a gene. The CDR3 consists of 17 residues. Looked up from germline, CDR1 is MNHEY and CDR2 is SMNVEV (reference sequence). This chain's CDR3 is CASRAVLSGRAINEQFF. Here the CDR3 DNA reads TGTGCCAGCAGGGCTGTCTTGAGCGGGAGGGCCATCAATGAGCAGTTCTTC.

This clone was seen more than once but under ten times. The chain recombines TRBV10-3 with TRBJ1-3; D possibly corresponds to TRBD1 (5 bases). The germline V gene has CDR1 ENHRY and CDR2 SYGVKD. Trimming removed 11 bases from V and 0 bases from J, with 14 bases in between. The CDR3 consists of 14 residues. The DNA for the CDR3 is TGTGCCGCGGGACCGAAGCACTCTGGAAACACCATATATTTT. Its protein is CAAGPKHSGNTIYF.

The chain is built from TRBV4-1 and TRBJ2-5; TRBD2 matches at 8 bases. This CDR3 region has 15 residues. Germline values: CDR1 MGHRA, CDR2 YSYEKL. V was pared by 6 bases and J by 5 bases, with 11 bases of the junction left unmatched. The CDR3 sequence: CASSPSGSVVETQYF. The DNA for the CDR3 is TGCGCCAGCAGTCCGAGCGGGAGTGTGGTTGAGACCCAGTACTTC.

This chain links TRBV7-2 with TRBJ2-3; 11 bases map to TRBD2. In germline, CDR1 is SGHTA, CDR2 FQGNSA. V lost 6 bases and J lost 4; bases outside the gene matches: 3. This CDR3 is 14 amino acids long. Here the CDR3 reads CASRTSGTPDTQYF. As DNA, the CDR3 is TGTGCCAGCAGGACTAGCGGGACCCCAGATACGCAGTATTTT.

The chain is built from TRBV4-1 and TRBJ2-5; TRBD2 might be the D (5 bases). Germline V gene lookup returns CDR1 MGHRA and CDR2 YSYEKL. Trimming took 1 base from V and 5 from J, leaving 5 bases between them. This CDR3 spans 12 amino acids. The DNA for the CDR3 is TGCGCCAGCAGCCAAGCGGGGGAGACCCAGTACTTC. The encoded protein is CASSQAGETQYF.

The chain carries TRBV18 and TRBJ2-7; the match to TRBD1 covers 7 bases. The trim removed 2 bases at V and 6 bases at J, leaving 10 bases unmatched. The CDR3 is made up of 15 amino acids. Germline V gene sequence: CDR1 KGHSH, CDR2 LQKENI. CDR3 in DNA: TGTGCCAGCTCACCAACCTCTGGGACAGTAAGCGAGCAGTACTTC. It is translated as CASSPTSGTVSEQYF.

The chain uses TRBV29-1 and TRBJ2-7; the match to TRBD2 covers 14 bases. The germline gives CDR1 SQVTM, CDR2 ANQGSEA. The CDR3 runs to 13 residues. The ends lost 3 bases at V and 7 bases at J; junction bases unmatched: 2. The CDR3 nucleotides read TGCAGCGTTGATGGGACTAGCGGGAGTGAGCAGTACTTC. Translation gives CSVDGTSGSEQYF.

This clone was detected only once. Other DNA sequences in the sample encode the same CDR3. This sequence joins TRBV5-1 and TRBJ2-3; 9 bases map to TRBD2. The CDR3 extends over 16 amino acids. Germline V gene sequence: CDR1 SGHRS, CDR2 YFSETQ. The J segment lost 1 base and the V segment lost 0 bases, leaving 3 bases of the junction unmatched. CDR3 region: CASSLALAGGTDTQYF. CDR3 in DNA: TGCGCCAGCAGCTTGGCATTAGCGGGAGGCACAGATACGCAGTATTTT.

The chain couples TRBV2 to TRBJ1-1; a possible D gene is TRBD1 (6 bases). This CDR3 has 14 residues. Trimming left V 6 bases short and J 0 bases short, with 11 bases between. CDR1 and CDR2 from the germline V gene are SNHLY and FYNNEI. The CDR3 nucleotides read TGTGCCAGCAGGACAGGACAGCTGAACACTGAAGCTTTCTTT. Its protein product is CASRTGQLNTEAFF.

The rearrangement links TRBV4-1 to TRBJ2-3, with TRBD2 identical over 11 bases. The CDR3 sequence is 15 residues long. Per the germline V gene, CDR1 is MGHRA and CDR2 is YSYEKL. V trimming: 3 bases; J trimming: 6 bases; junction bases outside the gene matches: 5. Here the CDR3 DNA reads TGCGCCAGCAGCCACCAGCTAGCGGGAGGCGATACGCAGTATTTT. Translation: CASSHQLAGGDTQYF.